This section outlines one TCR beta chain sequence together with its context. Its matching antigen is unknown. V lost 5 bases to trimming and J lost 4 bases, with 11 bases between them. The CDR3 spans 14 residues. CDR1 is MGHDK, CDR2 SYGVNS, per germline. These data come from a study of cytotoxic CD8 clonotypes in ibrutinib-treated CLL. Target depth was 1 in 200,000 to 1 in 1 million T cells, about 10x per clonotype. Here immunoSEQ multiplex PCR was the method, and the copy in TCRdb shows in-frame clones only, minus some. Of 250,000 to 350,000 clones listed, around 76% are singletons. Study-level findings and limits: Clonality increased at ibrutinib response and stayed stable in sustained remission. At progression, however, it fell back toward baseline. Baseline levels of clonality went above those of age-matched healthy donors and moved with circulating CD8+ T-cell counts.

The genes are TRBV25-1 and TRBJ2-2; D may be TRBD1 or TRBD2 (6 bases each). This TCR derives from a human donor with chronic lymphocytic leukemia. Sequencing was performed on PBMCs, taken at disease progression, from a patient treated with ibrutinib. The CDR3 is CASSRGAGTGELFF. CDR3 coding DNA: TGTGCCAGCAGTAGGGGGGCGGGCACCGGGGAGCTGTTTTTT.